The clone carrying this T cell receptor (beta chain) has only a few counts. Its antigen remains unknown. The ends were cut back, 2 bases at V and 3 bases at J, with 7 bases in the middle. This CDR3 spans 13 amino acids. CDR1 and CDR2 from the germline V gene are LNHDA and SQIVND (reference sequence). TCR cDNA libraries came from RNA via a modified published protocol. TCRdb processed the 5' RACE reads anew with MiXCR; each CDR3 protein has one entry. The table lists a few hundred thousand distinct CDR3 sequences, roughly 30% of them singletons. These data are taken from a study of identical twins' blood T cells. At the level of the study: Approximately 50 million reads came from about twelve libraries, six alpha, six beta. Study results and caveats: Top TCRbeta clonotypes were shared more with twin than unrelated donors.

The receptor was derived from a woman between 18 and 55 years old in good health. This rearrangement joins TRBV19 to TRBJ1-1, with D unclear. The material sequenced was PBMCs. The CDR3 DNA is TGTGCCAGTAGTATAAGGGCGGACACTGAAGCTTTCTTT. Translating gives CASSIRADTEAFF.